Listed below are T cell receptor beta chains from one sample, sequenced in a study of blood T cells in healthy people across ages. TCRdb recomputed calls from the 5' RACE reads with MiXCR, one row per CDR3 protein. The sample includes about 760,000 distinct CDR3 sequences, roughly three fifths of them seen just once. The sequencing sample was made of blood. Source of these receptors: a man aged 40-50 years in good health. CDR3s include the opening cysteine and the closing phenylalanine or tryptophan. D genes are given only for firm matches. Size tells how often a clone was seen (once, few, many) or the class of an expanded clone, and some rows leave it out.

abundance,j_gene,v_gene,d_gene,CDR3aa,CDR3nt
-,TRBJ2-5,TRBV20-1,-,CSALQIEGETQYF,TGCAGTGCCCTGCAAATCGAGGGGGAGACCCAGTACTTC
-,TRBJ2-2,TRBV7-8,-,CASSLAYHTNTGELFF,TGTGCCAGCAGCTTAGCCTATCACACGAACACCGGGGAGCTGTTTTTT
-,TRBJ2-7,TRBV27,TRBD2,CASKTPGLPYEQYF,TGTGCCAGCAAGACCCCGGGACTACCCTACGAGCAGTACTTC
-,TRBJ2-3,TRBV9,-,CASSVRGRQATDTQYF,TGTGCCAGCAGCGTTCGAGGGAGGCAAGCAACGGATACGCAGTATTTT
-,TRBJ2-1,TRBV7-2,-,CASSFSRYEQFF,TGTGCCAGCAGCTTTAGCAGATATGAGCAGTTCTTC
-,TRBJ2-3,TRBV5-1,-,CAARADGTDTQYF,TGCGCGGCAAGAGCGGATGGCACAGATACGCAGTATTTT
once,TRBJ2-7,TRBV6-5,-,CASQPPPETFHYEQYF,TGTGCCAGCCAACCCCCCCCAGAGACCTTTCACTACGAGCAGTACTTC
few,TRBJ2-5,TRBV14,-,CASSQVGLGAGGLLMQETQYF,TGTGCCAGCAGCCAAGTTGGGTTGGGAGCGGGCGGCCTTTTGATGCAAGAGACCCAGTACTTC
few,TRBJ2-1,TRBV6-5,TRBD2,CASRKGGLAVNEQFF,TGTGCCAGCAGGAAGGGCGGCCTAGCGGTCAATGAGCAGTTCTTC
few,TRBJ2-1,TRBV29-1,TRBD2,CSVERLAAYNEQFF,TGCAGCGTTGAACGACTAGCGGCTTACAATGAGCAGTTCTTC
-,TRBJ2-3,TRBV29-1,-,CSVEDSRDTQYF,TGCAGCGTTGAAGATAGCAGAGATACGCAGTATTTT
-,TRBJ2-1,TRBV28,TRBD1,CAIRTGTINEQFF,TGTGCCATCAGGACAGGGACGATAAATGAGCAGTTCTTC
-,TRBJ1-2,TRBV12-3/TRBV12-4,TRBD1,CASNRAGGGTNYGYTF,TGTGCCAGCAATCGGGCAGGGGGAGGGACTAACTATGGCTACACCTTC
few,TRBJ2-1,TRBV7-3,-,CASSLISSTRPLDNEQFF,TGTGCCAGCAGCTTAATCAGTTCTACTCGACCTTTAGACAATGAGCAGTTCTTC
-,TRBJ2-7,TRBV25-1,TRBD2,CASRWGRAGLQYF,TGTGCCAGCAGATGGGGGAGGGCCGGGTTGCAGTACTTC
-,TRBJ1-2,TRBV29-1,TRBD1,CSARDRESDGYTF,TGCAGCGCCCGGGACAGGGAATCGGATGGCTACACCTTC
-,TRBJ2-7,TRBV27,-,CASSPTGNNYEQYF,TGTGCCAGCAGTCCTACAGGGAACAACTACGAGCAGTACTTC
-,TRBJ2-7,TRBV7-2,TRBD1,CASSLGSGQTYEQYF,TGTGCCAGCAGTTTAGGTTCGGGACAGACCTACGAGCAGTACTTC
-,TRBJ2-1,TRBV27,-,CASRDPRGSYNEQFF,TGTGCCAGCAGAGATCCTCGGGGCTCCTACAATGAGCAGTTCTTC
-,TRBJ1-2,TRBV27,-,CASSLQRNYGYTF,TGTGCCAGCAGTTTGCAGCGTAACTATGGCTACACCTTC
-,TRBJ2-3,TRBV4-3,-,CATGEAPGTDTQYF,TGCGCCACCGGGGAGGCGCCGGGCACAGATACGCAGTATTTT
-,TRBJ2-3,TRBV5-1,-,CASSLATGIRSDTQYF,TGCGCCAGCAGCTTAGCCACAGGGATTAGGTCAGATACGCAGTATTTT
few,TRBJ2-4,TRBV28,-,CATCEGSAKNIQYF,TGTGCCACCTGTGAGGGGTCGGCCAAAAACATTCAGTACTTC
-,TRBJ2-5,TRBV25-1,TRBD2,CASSGFAGGETQYF,TGTGCCAGCAGTGGGTTCGCGGGGGGAGAGACCCAGTACTTC
few,TRBJ2-7,TRBV19,-,CASSPLSLGLIHEQYF,TGTGCCAGTAGCCCACTGAGTCTAGGTCTCATCCACGAGCAGTACTTC
-,TRBJ2-2,TRBV28,-,CASTAAQGGTGELFF,TGTGCCAGCACCGCCGCTCAGGGCGGGACCGGGGAGCTGTTTTTT
few,TRBJ1-5,TRBV6-1,-,CASRVPSGQPQHF,TGTGCCAGCAGGGTACCTTCGGGTCAGCCCCAGCATTTT